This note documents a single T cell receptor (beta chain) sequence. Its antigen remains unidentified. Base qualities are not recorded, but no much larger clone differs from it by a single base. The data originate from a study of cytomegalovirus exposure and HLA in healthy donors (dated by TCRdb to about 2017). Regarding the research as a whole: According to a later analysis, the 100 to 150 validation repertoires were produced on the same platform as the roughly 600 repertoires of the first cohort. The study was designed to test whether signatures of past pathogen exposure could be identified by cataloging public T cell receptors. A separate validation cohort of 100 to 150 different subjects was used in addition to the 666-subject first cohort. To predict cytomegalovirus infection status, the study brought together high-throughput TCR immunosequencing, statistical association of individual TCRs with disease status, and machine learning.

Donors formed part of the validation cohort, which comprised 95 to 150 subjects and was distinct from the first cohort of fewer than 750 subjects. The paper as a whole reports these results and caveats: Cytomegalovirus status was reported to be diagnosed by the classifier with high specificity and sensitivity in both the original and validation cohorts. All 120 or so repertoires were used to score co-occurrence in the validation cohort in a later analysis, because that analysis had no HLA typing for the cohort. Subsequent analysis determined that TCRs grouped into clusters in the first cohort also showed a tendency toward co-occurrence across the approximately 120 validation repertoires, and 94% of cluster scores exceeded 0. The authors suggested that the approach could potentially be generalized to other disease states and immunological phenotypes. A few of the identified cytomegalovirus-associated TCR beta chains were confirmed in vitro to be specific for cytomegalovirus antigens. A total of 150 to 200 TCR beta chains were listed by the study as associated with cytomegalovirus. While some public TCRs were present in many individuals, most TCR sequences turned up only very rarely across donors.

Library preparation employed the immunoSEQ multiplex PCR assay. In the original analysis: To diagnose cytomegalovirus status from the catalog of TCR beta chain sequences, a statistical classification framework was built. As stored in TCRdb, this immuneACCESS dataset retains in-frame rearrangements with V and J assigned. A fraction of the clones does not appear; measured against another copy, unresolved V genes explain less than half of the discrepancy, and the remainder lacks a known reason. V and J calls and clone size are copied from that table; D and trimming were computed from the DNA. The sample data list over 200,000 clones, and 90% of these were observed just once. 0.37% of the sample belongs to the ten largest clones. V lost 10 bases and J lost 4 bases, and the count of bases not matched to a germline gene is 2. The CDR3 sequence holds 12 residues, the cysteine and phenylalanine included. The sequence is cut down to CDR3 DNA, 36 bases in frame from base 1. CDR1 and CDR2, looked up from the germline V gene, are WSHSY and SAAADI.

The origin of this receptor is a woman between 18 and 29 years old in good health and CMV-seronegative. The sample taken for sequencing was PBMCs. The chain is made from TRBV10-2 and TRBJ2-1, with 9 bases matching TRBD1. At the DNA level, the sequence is TGCGCCACCGGGACAGGGTACAATGAGCAGTTCTTC. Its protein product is CATGTGYNEQFF.